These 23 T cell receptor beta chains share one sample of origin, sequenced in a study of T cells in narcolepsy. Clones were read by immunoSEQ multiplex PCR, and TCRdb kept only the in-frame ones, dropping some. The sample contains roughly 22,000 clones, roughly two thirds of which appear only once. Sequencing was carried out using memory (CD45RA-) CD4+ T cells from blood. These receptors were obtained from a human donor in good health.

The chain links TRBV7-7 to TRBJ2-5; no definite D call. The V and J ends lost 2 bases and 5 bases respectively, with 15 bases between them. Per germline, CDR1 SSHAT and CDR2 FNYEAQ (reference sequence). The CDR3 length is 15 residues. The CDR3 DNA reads TGTGCCAGCAGCTTATTGTATGGGCTGAGTGAGACCCAGTACTTC. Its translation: CASSLLYGLSETQYF.

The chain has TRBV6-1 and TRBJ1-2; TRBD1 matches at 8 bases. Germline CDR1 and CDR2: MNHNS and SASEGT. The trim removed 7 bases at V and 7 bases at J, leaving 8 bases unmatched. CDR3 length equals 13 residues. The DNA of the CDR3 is TGTGCCAGCAAAAAGACAGGGGTCGTTGGCTACACCTTC. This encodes CASKKTGVVGYTF.

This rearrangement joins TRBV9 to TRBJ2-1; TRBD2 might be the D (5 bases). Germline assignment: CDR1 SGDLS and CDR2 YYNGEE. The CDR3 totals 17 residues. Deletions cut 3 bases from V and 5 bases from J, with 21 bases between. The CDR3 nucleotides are TGTGCCAGCAGCGCCGGGCTCCCTCGGGGTACCCACAATGAGCAGTTCTTC. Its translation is CASSAGLPRGTHNEQFF.

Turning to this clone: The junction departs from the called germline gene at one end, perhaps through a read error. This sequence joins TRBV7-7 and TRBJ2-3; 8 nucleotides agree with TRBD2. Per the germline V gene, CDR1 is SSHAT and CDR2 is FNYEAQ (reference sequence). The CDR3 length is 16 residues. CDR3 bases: TGTGCTAGCAGCCCTGGCGCTGCGGGGGGCGCAGATACGCAGTATTTT. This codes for CASSPGAAGGADTQYF. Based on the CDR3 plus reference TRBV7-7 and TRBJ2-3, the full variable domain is GAGVSQSPRYKVTKRGQDVTLRCDPISSHATLYWYQQALGQGPEFLTYFNYEAQPDKSGLPSDRFSAERPEGSISTLTIQRTEQRDSAMYRCASSPGAAGGADTQYFGPGTRLTVL.

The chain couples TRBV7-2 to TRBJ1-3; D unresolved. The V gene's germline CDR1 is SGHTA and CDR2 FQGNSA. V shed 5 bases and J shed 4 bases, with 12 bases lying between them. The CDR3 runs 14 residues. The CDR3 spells CASSQSSAGNTIYF. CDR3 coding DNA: TGTGCCAGCAGCCAAAGCTCTGCAGGAAACACCATATATTTT. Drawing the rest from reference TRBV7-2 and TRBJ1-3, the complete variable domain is GAGVSQSPSNKVTEKGKDVELRCDPISGHTALYWYRQSLGQGLEFLIYFQGNSAPDKSGLPSDRFSAERTGGSVSTLTIQRTQQEDSAVYLCASSQSSAGNTIYFGEGSWLTVV.

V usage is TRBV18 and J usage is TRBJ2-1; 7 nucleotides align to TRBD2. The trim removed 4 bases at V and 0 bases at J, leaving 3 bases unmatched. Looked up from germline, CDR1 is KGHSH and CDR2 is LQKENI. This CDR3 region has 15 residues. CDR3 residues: CASSLRTSSYNEQFF. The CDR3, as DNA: TGTGCCAGCTCACTACGGACTAGCTCCTACAATGAGCAGTTCTTC.

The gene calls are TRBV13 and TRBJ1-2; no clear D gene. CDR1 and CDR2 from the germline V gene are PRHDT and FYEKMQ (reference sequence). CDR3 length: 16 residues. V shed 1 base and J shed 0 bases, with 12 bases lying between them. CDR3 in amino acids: CASSLDTRAANYGYTF. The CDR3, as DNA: TGTGCCAGCAGCTTAGACACGAGGGCGGCTAACTATGGCTACACCTTC.

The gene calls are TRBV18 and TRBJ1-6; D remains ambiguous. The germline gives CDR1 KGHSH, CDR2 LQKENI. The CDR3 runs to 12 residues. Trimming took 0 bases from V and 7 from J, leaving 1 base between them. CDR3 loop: CASSPPNSPLHF. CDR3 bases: TGTGCCAGCTCACCACCGAATTCACCCCTCCACTTT.

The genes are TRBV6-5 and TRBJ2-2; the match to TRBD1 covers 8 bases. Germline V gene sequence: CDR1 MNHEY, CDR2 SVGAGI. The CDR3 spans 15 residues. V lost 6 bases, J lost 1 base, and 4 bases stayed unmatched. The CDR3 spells CASSAGQVNTGELFF. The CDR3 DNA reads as TGTGCCAGCAGCGCGGGACAGGTGAACACCGGGGAGCTGTTTTTT.

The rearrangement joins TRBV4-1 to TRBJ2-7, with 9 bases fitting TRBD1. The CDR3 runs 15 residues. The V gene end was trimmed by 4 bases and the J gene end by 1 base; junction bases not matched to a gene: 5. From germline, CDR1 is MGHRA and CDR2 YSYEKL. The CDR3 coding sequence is TGCGCCAGCAGCCTTGCCGGGACAGGGTCCTACGAGCAGTACTTC. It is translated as CASSLAGTGSYEQYF.

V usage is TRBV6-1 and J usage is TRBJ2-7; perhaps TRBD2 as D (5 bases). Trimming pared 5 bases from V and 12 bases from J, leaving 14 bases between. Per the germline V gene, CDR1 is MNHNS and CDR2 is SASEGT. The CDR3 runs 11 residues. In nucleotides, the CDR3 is TGTGCCAGCAGTCCCCCGGGGATTCGGTACTTC. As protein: CASSPPGIRYF.

DNA for the CDR3: TGTGCCAGCAGCGCAAGGGCGGGTGGGGAGCTGTTTTTT. Its translation is CASSARAGGELFF. The chain carries TRBV5-4 and TRBJ2-2; maybe TRBD2 (5 bases). CDR3 length equals 13 residues. The germline V gene has CDR1 SGHNT and CDR2 YYREEE (reference sequence). Deletions cut 4 bases from V and 8 bases from J, with 12 bases between.

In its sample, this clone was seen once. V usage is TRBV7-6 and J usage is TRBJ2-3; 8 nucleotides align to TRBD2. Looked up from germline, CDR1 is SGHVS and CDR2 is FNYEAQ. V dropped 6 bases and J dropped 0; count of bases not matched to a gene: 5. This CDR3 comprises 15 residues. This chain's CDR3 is CASRVSGASTDTQYF. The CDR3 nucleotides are TGTGCCAGCAGGGTTAGCGGGGCTAGCACAGATACGCAGTATTTT.

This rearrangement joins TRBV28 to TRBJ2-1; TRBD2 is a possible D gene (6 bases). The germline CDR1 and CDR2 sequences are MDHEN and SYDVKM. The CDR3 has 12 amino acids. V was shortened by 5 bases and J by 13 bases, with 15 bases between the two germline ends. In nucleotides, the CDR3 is TGTGCCAGCAGTCAACTGGGGCGGGATCAGTTCTTC. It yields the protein CASSQLGRDQFF.

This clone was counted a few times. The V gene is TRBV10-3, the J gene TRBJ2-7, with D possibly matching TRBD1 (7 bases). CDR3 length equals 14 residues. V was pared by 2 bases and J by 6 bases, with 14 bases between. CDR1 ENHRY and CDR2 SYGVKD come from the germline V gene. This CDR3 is CAISETGEVGEQYF. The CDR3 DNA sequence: TGTGCCATCAGTGAGACAGGGGAGGTAGGCGAGCAGTACTTC.

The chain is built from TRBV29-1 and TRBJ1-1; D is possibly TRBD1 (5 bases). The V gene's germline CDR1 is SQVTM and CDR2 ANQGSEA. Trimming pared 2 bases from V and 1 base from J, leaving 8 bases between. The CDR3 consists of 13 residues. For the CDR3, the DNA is TGCAGCGTTGAAAAGGGGCGGAACACTGAAGCTTTCTTT. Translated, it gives CSVEKGRNTEAFF.

CDR3 coding DNA: TGCAGCGTAGGAAGGGTTAGCGGGAGCGGCAATGAGCAGTTCTTC. Its protein product is CSVGRVSGSGNEQFF. The chain carries TRBV29-1 and TRBJ2-1, with 9 bases matching TRBD2. The V segment lost 6 bases and the J segment 6 bases; nucleotides outside the gene matches: 12. The CDR3 sequence is 15 residues long. CDR1 and CDR2 (germline): SQVTM, ANQGSEA.

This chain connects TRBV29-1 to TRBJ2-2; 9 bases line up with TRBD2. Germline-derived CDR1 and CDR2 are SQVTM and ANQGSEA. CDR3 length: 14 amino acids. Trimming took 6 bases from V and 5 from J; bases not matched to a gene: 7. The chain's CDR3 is CSVPAGGLTGELFF. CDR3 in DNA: TGCAGCGTCCCAGCGGGGGGACTAACCGGGGAGCTGTTTTTT.

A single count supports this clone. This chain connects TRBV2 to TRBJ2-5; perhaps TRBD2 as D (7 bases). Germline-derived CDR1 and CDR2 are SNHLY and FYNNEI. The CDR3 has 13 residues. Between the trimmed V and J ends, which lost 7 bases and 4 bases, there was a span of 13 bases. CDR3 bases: TGTGCCAGCACGGGGGGAGGGGGAGAGACCCAGTACTTC. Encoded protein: CASTGGGGETQYF.

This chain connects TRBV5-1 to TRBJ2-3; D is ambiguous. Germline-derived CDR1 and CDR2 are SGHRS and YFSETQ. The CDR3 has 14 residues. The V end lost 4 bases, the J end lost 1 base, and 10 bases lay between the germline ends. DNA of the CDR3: TGCGCCAGCAGCCCCCGCCCGGGCACAGATACGCAGTATTTT. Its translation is CASSPRPGTDTQYF.

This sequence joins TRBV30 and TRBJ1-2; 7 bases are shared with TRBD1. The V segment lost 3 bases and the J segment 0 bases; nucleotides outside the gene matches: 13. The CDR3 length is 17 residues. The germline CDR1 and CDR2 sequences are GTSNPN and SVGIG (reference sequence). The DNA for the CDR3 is TGTGCCTGGAGGGATTCTCCCAGGGGGAGGGCTAACTATGGCTACACCTTC. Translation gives CAWRDSPRGRANYGYTF.

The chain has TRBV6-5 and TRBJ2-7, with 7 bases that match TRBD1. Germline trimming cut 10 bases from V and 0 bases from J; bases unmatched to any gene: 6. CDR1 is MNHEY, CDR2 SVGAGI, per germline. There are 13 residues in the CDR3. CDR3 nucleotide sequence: TGTGCCACAAACGGGGACAGCTCCTACGAGCAGTACTTC. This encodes CATNGDSSYEQYF.

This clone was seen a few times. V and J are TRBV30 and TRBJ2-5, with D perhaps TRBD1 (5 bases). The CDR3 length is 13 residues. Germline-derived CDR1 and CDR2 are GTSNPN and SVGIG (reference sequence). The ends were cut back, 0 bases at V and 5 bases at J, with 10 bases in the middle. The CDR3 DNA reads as TGTGCCTGGAGTGTAAGGGCAGGGGAGACCCAGTACTTC. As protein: CAWSVRAGETQYF.